The clone carrying this T cell receptor (beta chain) was observed once. The data were taken from a study of blood T cell repertoires in COVID-19. Living in 20 to 30 US areas, the participants were between about 18 and 100 years of age. Per the original methods: Amplification with reference gene primers provided the estimates of nucleated cell counts. Assay: immunoSEQ multiplex PCR; the TCRdb copy retains only in-frame clones and omits some. V, J and clone size reflect that table, while D and trimming were determined from the DNA. The top ten hold approximately 1% of the sample, which has fewer than 500,000 clones, 70% to 90% seen once. This CDR3 contains 14 residues. Trimming removed 5 bases from V and 6 bases from J; junction bases left unmatched: 8. In germline, CDR1 is SGHTA, CDR2 FQGNSA.

V is TRBV7-2 and J is TRBJ2-7; 9 bases are a match to TRBD2. The receptor was derived from a woman aged 25 to 45 with acute COVID-19. What was sequenced was PBMCs or T cells enriched from blood (not recorded which). Written as DNA, the CDR3 is TGTGCCAGCAGCCCGGACGGGACTAGCCGCGAGCAGTACTTC. Translation gives CASSPDGTSREQYF.